This TCR beta chain was sequenced in a study of patients and donors after allogeneic stem cell transplantation. TCRdb re-called the RT-PCR reads through MiXCR, storing one row per CDR3 protein. Of roughly 880,000 distinct CDR3 sequences listed, roughly 18% are singletons. The CDR3 runs to 16 residues. Germline loops: CDR1 SGHDT, CDR2 YYEEEE. The V gene end was trimmed by 1 base and the J gene end by 7 bases; junction bases not matched to a gene: 6. V and J are TRBV5-6 and TRBJ1-5, with 12 bases identical to TRBD1. The clonotype was recovered from a human donor who was either an allogeneic HSCT recipient or a stem cell or donor lymphocyte infusion donor (not recorded which). It is not recorded whose cells these are; they may come from a transplant donor. Sequencing was performed on blood, either unsorted or a sorted T cell fraction (not recorded which). Here the CDR3 DNA reads TGTGCCAGCAGCTTGAGGGGACAGGGGGCAAACCAGCCCCAGCATTTT. Protein sequence: CASSLRGQGANQPQHF.